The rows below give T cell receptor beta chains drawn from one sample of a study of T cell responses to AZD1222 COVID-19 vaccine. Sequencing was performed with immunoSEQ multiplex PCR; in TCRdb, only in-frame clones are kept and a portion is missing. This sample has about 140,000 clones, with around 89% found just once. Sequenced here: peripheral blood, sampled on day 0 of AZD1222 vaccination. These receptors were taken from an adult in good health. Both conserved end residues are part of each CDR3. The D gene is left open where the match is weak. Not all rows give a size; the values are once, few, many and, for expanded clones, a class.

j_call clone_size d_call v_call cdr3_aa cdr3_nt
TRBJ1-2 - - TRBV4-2 CASSWGDSYGYTF TGTGCCAGCAGCTGGGGAGATTCCTATGGCTACACCTTC
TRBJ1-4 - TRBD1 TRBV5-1 CASSWDRNEKLFF TGCGCCAGCAGCTGGGACAGGAATGAAAAACTGTTTTTT
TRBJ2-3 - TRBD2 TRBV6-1 CASSEKLAGADTQYF TGTGCCAGCAGTGAGAAACTAGCGGGAGCAGATACGCAGTATTTT
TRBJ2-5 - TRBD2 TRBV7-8 CASSRAGGGETQYF TGTGCCAGCAGCCGAGCGGGAGGTGGAGAGACCCAGTACTTC
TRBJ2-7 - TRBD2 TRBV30 CAWSVPPPSGSPYEQYF TGTGCCTGGAGTGTTCCCCCCCCTAGCGGGAGCCCCTACGAGCAGTACTTC
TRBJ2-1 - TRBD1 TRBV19 CASSPTSGTGPYNEQFF TGTGCCAGTAGTCCGACTTCCGGGACAGGGCCCTACAATGAGCAGTTCTTC
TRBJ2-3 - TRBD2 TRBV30 CAWGAGGDEDTQYF TGTGCCTGGGGAGCGGGGGGCGACGAAGATACGCAGTATTTT
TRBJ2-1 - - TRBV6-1 CASSERGSVAGDEQFF TGTGCCAGCAGTGAAAGGGGGAGTGTGGCAGGGGATGAGCAGTTCTTC
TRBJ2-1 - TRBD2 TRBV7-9 CASSSTSGRTNEQFF TGTGCCAGCAGCTCAACTAGCGGGAGAACCAATGAGCAGTTCTTC
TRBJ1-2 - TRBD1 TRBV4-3 CASSQDLPRQGWYYGYTF TGCGCCAGCAGCCAAGATCTTCCAAGACAGGGCTGGTACTATGGCTACACCTTC
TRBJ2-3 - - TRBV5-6 CASSLAVVRTDTQYF TGTGCCAGCAGCTTGGCCGTGGTCCGCACAGATACGCAGTATTTT
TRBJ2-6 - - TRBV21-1 CASSKARVAGANVLTF TGTGCCAGCAGCAAAGCAAGGGTGGCGGGGGCCAACGTCCTGACTTTC
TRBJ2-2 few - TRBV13 CASSLGSVELFF TGTGCCAGCAGCTTAGGGTCCGTGGAGCTGTTTTTT
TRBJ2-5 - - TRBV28 CASTARETQYF TGTGCCAGCACCGCGAGGGAGACCCAGTACTTC
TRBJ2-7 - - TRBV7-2 CASSLPSYEQYF TGTGCCAGCAGCCTTCCCTCCTACGAGCAGTACTTC
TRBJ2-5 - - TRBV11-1 CASSLVLDKTQYF TGTGCCAGCAGCTTAGTGCTAGACAAGACCCAGTACTTC
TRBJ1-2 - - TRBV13 CASSLGQADLNYGYTF TGTGCCAGCAGCTTAGGACAGGCGGATCTAAACTATGGCTACACCTTC
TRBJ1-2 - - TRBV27 CASSYGGGPGYTF TGTGCCAGCAGTTATGGAGGGGGGCCTGGCTACACCTTC
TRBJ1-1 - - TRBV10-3 CAIRYSGMNTEAFF TGTGCCATCAGGTACAGTGGGATGAACACTGAAGCTTTCTTT
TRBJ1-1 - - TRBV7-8 CASSLPRFPARETEAFF TGTGCCAGCAGCCTCCCGCGGTTTCCGGCGAGGGAAACTGAAGCTTTCTTT
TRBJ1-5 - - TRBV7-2 CASSTDRHRNQPQHF TGTGCCAGCAGCACGGACCGCCACCGCAATCAGCCCCAGCATTTT
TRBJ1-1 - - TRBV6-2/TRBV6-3 CASSNWVNTEAFF TGTGCCAGCAGTAACTGGGTGAACACTGAAGCTTTCTTT
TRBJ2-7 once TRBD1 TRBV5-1 CASSLTRQGRRDEQYF TGCGCCAGCAGCTTAACTAGACAGGGGAGGAGGGACGAGCAGTACTTC
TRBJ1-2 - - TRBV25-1 CASTGGAWYGYTF TGTGCCAGCACGGGGGGCGCTTGGTATGGCTACACCTTC